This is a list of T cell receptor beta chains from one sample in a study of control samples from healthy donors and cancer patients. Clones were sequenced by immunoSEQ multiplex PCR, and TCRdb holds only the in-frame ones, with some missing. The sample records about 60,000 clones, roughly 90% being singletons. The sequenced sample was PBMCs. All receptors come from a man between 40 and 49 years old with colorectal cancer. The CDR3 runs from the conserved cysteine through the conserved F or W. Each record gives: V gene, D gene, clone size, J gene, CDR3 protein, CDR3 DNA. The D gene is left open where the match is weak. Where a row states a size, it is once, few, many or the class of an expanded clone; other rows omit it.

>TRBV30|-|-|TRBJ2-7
CAWSTGTGFYEQYF
TGTGCCTGGAGTACCGGGACTGGATTTTACGAGCAGTACTTC
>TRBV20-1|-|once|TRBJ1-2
CSASAEGEEDYGYTF
TGCAGTGCTAGTGCCGAGGGGGAGGAGGACTATGGCTACACCTTC
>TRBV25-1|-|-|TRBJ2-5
CASSESTGRETQYF
TGTGCCAGCAGTGAATCCACAGGGCGAGAGACCCAGTACTTC
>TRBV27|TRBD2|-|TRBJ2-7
CASRQLAGGSYEQYF
TGTGCCAGCAGACAACTAGCGGGGGGCTCCTACGAGCAGTACTTC
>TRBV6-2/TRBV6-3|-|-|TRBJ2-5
CASSYSNSGLETQYF
TGTGCCAGCAGTTACTCGAATAGCGGCCTTGAGACCCAGTACTTC
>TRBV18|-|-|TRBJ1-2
CASSRTDGTIYGYTF
TGTGCCAGCTCACGAACGGACGGAACTATCTATGGCTACACCTTC
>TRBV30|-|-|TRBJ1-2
CAWSQTGIHGYTF
TGTGCCTGGAGCCAAACAGGGATCCATGGCTACACCTTC
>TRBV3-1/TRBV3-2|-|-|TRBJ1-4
CASSLKDGRNEKLFF
TGTGCCAGCAGTCTCAAGGACGGACGCAATGAAAAACTGTTTTTT
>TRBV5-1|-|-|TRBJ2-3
CASSLTDTQYF
TGCGCCAGCAGCCTCACAGATACGCAGTATTTT
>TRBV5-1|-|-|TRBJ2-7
CASSLGPPGQDYEQYF
TGCGCCAGCAGCTTGGGTCCTCCGGGACAAGACTACGAGCAGTACTTC
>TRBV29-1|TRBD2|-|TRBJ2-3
CSVDGGAKDTQYF
TGCAGCGTTGACGGGGGGGCTAAAGATACGCAGTATTTT
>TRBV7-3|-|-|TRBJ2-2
CASSLGVNTGELFF
TGTGCCAGCAGCTTAGGGGTAAACACCGGGGAGCTGTTTTTT
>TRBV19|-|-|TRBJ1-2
CASSIDSGTLSNYGYTF
TGTGCCAGTAGTATAGATTCGGGGACACTCTCTAACTATGGCTACACCTTC
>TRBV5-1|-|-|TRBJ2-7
CASSSSGPNGGEQYF
TGCGCCAGCAGCTCCTCCGGACCTAACGGGGGCGAGCAGTACTTC
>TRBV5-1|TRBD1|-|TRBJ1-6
CASSQGTENSPLHF
TGCGCCAGCAGCCAGGGGACAGAAAATTCACCCCTCCACTTT
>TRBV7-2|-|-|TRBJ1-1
CASSSLSENTEAFF
TGTGCCAGCAGCTCCCTTAGCGAGAACACTGAAGCTTTCTTT
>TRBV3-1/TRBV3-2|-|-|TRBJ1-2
CASSQSSFGGHGYTF
TGTGCCAGCAGCCAATCATCCTTCGGGGGGCATGGCTACACCTTC
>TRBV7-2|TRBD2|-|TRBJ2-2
CASSPGGGVAGELFF
TGTGCCAGCAGCCCCGGTGGGGGGGTAGCCGGGGAGCTGTTTTTT
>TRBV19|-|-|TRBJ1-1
CASSRDLKGDTEAFF
TGTGCCAGTAGCCGGGACCTCAAGGGGGACACTGAAGCTTTCTTT
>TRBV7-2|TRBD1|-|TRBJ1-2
CASSGTARDGYTF
TGTGCCAGCAGCGGGACAGCACGGGATGGCTACACCTTC
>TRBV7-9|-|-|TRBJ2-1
CASRGISGNEQFF
TGTGCCAGCAGAGGGATCAGTGGAAATGAGCAGTTCTTC
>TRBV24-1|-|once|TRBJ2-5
CATSDSPGGEGETQYF
TGTGCCACCAGTGATTCACCGGGGGGCGAAGGGGAGACCCAGTACTTC
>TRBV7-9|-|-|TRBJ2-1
CASSLWGTSKPNEQFF
TGTGCCAGCAGCTTATGGGGGACGTCCAAACCCAATGAGCAGTTCTTC
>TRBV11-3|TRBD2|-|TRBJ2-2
CASSLGWEGSTGELFF
TGTGCCAGCAGCTTAGGATGGGAGGGGAGCACCGGGGAGCTGTTTTTT
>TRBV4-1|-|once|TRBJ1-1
CASSHPGRMNTEAFF
TGCGCCAGCAGCCACCCGGGACGGATGAACACTGAAGCTTTCTTT
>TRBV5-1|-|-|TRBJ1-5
CASSFDGGGSQPQHF
TGCGCCAGCAGCTTCGACGGCGGGGGAAGTCAGCCCCAGCATTTT
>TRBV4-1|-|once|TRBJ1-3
CASSQDWGRGSGNTIYF
TGCGCCAGCAGCCAAGATTGGGGCAGGGGCTCTGGAAACACCATATATTTT
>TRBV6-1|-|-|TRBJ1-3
CASSERGSGNTIYF
TGTGCCAGCAGTGAACGGGGATCTGGAAACACCATATATTTT
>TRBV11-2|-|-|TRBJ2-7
CASSWTDTYEQYF
TGTGCCAGCAGCTGGACGGATACCTACGAGCAGTACTTC
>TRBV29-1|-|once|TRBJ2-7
CSVVAVGPRGSYEQYF
TGCAGCGTTGTCGCGGTAGGGCCCCGGGGCTCCTACGAGCAGTACTTC
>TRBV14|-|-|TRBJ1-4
CASSHGRGSTNEKLFF
TGTGCCAGCAGCCATGGCAGGGGTTCTACTAATGAAAAACTGTTTTTT
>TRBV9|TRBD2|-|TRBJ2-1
CASSATSGAAYNEQFF
TGTGCCAGCAGCGCTACTAGCGGCGCGGCCTACAATGAGCAGTTCTTC
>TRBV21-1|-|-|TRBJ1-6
CASSPDWGQDPTPHNSPLHF
TGTGCCAGCAGCCCCGATTGGGGACAGGACCCCACTCCCCATAATTCACCCCTCCACTTT
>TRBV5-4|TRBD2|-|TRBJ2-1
CASSTSGGVYNEQFF
TGTGCCAGCAGCACTAGCGGGGGGGTCTACAATGAGCAGTTCTTC
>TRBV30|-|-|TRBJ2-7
CAWSVGQSLPVQYF
TGTGCCTGGAGTGTTGGACAAAGCCTCCCTGTGCAGTACTTC
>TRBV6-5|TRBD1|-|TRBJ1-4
CASQTPGTGVEKLFF
TGTGCCAGCCAAACCCCCGGGACAGGGGTTGAAAAACTGTTTTTT
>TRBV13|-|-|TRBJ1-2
CASSLGGSDYITNYGYTF
TGTGCCAGCAGCTTAGGTGGTTCGGACTACATTACTAACTATGGCTACACCTTC
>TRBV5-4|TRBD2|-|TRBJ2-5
CASSLAEGGGGQETQYF
TGTGCCAGCAGCTTGGCAGAGGGCGGGGGGGGACAAGAGACCCAGTACTTC
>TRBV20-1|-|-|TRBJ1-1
CSAIKNTEAFF
TGCAGTGCCATTAAGAACACTGAAGCTTTCTTT
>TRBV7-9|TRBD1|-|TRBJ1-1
CASSTDRGLAEAFF
TGTGCCAGCAGTACGGACAGGGGGCTTGCTGAAGCTTTCTTT
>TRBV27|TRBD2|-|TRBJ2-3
CASSLLAGAEKRTQYF
TGTGCCAGCAGTTTGTTAGCGGGGGCAGAAAAGAGGACGCAGTATTTT
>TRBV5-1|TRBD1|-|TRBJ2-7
CASSWDRGDYEQYF
TGCGCCAGCAGTTGGGACAGGGGGGACTACGAGCAGTACTTC
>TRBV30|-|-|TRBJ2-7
CAWNVGAGVPYEQYF
TGTGCCTGGAACGTGGGGGCGGGGGTTCCCTACGAGCAGTACTTC
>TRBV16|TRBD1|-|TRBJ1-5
CASSQGTVGQPQHF
TGTGCCAGCAGCCAAGGGACAGTAGGACAGCCCCAGCATTTT
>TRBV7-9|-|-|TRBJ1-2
CASSSTGANYGYTF
TGTGCCAGCAGCTCGACCGGGGCAAACTATGGCTACACCTTC
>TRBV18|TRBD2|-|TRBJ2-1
CASSPRERGVQFF
TGTGCCAGCTCACCACGTGAGCGGGGGGTACAGTTCTTC
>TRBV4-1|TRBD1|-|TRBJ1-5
CASSPRGGAQGGNQPQHF
TGCGCCAGCAGCCCCAGGGGGGGGGCGCAAGGTGGCAATCAGCCCCAGCATTTT
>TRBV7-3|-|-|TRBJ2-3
CASSSGGTSTDTQYF
TGTGCCAGCAGCTCGGGTGGGACCAGCACAGATACGCAGTATTTT
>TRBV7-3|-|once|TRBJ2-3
CASSRSGGATDTQYF
TGTGCCAGCAGTCGGAGTGGGGGGGCCACAGATACGCAGTATTTT
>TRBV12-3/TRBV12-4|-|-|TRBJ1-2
CASRGSHGYTF
TGTGCCAGCAGAGGGTCCCATGGCTACACCTTC
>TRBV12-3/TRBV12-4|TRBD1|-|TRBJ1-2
CASSTWDSGGYTF
TGTGCCAGCAGTACCTGGGACAGCGGGGGCTACACCTTC
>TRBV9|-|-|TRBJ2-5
CASSVLVGGETQYF
TGTGCCAGCAGCGTATTGGTAGGGGGGGAGACCCAGTACTTC
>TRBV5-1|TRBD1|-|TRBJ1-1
CASSWGGQGGGTEAFF
TGCGCCAGCAGCTGGGGGGGACAGGGAGGTGGCACTGAAGCTTTCTTT
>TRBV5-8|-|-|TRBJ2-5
CASSLAWQSQETQYF
TGTGCCAGCAGCTTGGCCTGGCAGTCACAAGAGACCCAGTACTTC